This T cell receptor beta chain stems from a study of blood T cell repertoires in COVID-19 (dated by TCRdb to between 2020 and 2021). With regard to the full study: Samples from collaborators originated in the United States, Italy and Spain and spanned both the acute and convalescent phases of COVID-19. The prospective study material was composed of cDNA or gDNA derived from T cells, B-cell-depleted T cells, or PBMCs. The repertoires were released in a freely available public database intended as a resource for research on the immune response to SARS-CoV-2. Where HLA class I and class II types were available, the types were taken from metadata supplied by the sample provider, not from assay-based typing. The samples were drawn from two sources: the first 160 participants of the ongoing ImmuneRACE study, and 950 to 1,500 subjects contributed by 6 global collaborators. The dataset comprised deeply sampled blood TCRbeta repertoires from subjects exposed to, actively infected with, or recovered from COVID-19. A de-identified subject ID, COVID-19 status, age in years and sex were almost always included in the sample metadata.

V is clipped by 3 bases and J by 7 bases, and the sequence between their germline boundaries is 10 bases long. CDR1 and CDR2 (MNHEY, SVGEGT) derive from the germline V gene. The CDR3 starts with the cysteine, ends with the phenylalanine, and has 14 residues. Only the CDR3 DNA is retained, 42 bases long and in frame from the first base. Study-wide findings and limitations: Clinical and demographic metadata were provided uncurated, with the amount varying by source and participant.

The immunoSEQ Assay, a bias-controlled multiplex PCR, was used to amplify TCRbeta CDR3 regions from genomic DNA. The authors' pipeline ran thus. Nucleated cell counts per sample were estimated from amplification of reference gene primers within the assay. To quantify the absolute abundance of each unique TCRbeta CDR3 rearrangement, sequence reads were collapsed and filtered. For each sample, productive Simpson clonality was calculated by taking the square root of Simpson's diversity index across productive rearrangements. TCRdb obtained this table from immuneACCESS and retained in-frame rearrangements with V and J assigned. These tables miss some clones; where compared with another copy, unresolved V genes account for less than half of the shortfall, and the remainder is unexplained. V and J calls plus clone size are reproduced from that table; the DNA served to infer D and trimming. In all, the sample holds about 100,000 clones, and more than 75% of those were seen once. 10% to 15% of the sample rests with the top ten.

Whole blood was collected in K2EDTA tubes by collaborating institutions according to the institutions' own protocols. For TCRbeta analysis, collaborators shipped samples in one of three forms: frozen whole blood, isolated PBMCs, or DNA extracted from either of those sample types. Remarks on this clone: What antigen it recognizes has not been identified. There are no base qualities to consult, and no much larger clone falls within one base.

This receptor was identified in a human donor in a cohort sampled during active COVID-19. The chain couples TRBV6-2 or TRBV6-3 to TRBJ1-6; too little of a D gene remains to name it. The sequenced sample was peripheral blood. The DNA sequence follows: TGTGCCAGCAGTTATCGGGGAGGCAATTCACCCCTCCACTTT. Its product reads: CASSYRGGNSPLHF.